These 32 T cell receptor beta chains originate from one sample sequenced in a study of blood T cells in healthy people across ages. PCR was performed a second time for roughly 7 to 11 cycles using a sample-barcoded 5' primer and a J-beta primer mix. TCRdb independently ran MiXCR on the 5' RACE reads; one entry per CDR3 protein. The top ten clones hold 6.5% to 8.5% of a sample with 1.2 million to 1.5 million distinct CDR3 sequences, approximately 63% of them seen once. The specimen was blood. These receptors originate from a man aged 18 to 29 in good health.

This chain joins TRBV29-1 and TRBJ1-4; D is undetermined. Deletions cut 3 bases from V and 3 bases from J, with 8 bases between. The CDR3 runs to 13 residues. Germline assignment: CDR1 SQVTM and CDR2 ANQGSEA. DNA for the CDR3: TGCAGCGTTGAGGGCCAACCTAATGAAAAACTGTTTTTT. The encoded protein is CSVEGQPNEKLFF.

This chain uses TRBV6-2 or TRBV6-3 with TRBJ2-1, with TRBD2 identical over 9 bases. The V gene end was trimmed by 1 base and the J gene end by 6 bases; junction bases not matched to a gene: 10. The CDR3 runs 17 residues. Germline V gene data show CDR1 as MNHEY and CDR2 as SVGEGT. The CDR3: CASSYWVAGVPVNEQFF. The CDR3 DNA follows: TGTGCCAGCAGTTACTGGGTAGCGGGGGTCCCCGTCAATGAGCAGTTCTTC.

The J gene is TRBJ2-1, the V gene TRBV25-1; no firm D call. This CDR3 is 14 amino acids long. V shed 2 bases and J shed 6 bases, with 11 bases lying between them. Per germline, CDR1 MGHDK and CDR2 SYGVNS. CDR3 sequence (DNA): TGTGCCAGCAGTGAACACCTAGTACGCAATGAGCAGTTCTTC. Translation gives CASSEHLVRNEQFF.

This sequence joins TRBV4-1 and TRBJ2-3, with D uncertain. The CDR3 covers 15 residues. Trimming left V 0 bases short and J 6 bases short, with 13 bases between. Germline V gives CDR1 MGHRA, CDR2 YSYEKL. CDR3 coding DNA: TGCGCCAGCAGCCAAGATGAGGCGGACCGGGATACGCAGTATTTT. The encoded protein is CASSQDEADRDTQYF.

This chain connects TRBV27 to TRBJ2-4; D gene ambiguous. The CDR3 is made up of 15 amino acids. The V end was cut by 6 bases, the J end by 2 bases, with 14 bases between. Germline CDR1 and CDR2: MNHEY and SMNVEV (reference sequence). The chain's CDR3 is CASSRTATSKNIQYF. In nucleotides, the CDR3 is TGTGCCAGCAGCAGGACGGCCACCTCCAAAAACATTCAGTACTTC.

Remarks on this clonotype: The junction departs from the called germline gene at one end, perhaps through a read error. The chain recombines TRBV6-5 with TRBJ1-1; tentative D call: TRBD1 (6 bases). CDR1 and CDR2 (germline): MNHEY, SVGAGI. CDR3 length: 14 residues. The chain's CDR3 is CASSDSQGLTEAFF. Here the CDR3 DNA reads TGTGCCAGCAGTGACTCTCAGGGGCTAACTGAAGCTTTCTTT.

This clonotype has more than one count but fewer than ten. Written as DNA, the CDR3 is TGTGCCAGCAGTTTTCGGGGGCCTACCTACGAGCAGTACTTC. Its translation is CASSFRGPTYEQYF. The chain combines TRBV12-3 or TRBV12-4 with TRBJ2-4; the D call may be TRBD1 or TRBD2 (6 bases each). Near its end, the DNA agrees better with TRBJ2-7, so the J call may be wrong. The CDR3 sequence is 14 residues long.

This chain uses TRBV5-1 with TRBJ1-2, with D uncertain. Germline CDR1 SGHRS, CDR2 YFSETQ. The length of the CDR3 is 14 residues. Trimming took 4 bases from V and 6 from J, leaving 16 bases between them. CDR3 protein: CASSVSDPTDGYTF. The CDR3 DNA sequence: TGCGCCAGCAGCGTTAGCGACCCCACGGATGGCTACACCTTC.

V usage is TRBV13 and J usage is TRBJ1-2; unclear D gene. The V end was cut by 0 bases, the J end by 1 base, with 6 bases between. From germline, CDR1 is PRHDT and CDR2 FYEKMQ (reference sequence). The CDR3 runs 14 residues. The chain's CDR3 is CASSLGSDNYGYTF. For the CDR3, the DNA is TGTGCCAGCAGCTTAGGGTCGGATAACTATGGCTACACCTTC.

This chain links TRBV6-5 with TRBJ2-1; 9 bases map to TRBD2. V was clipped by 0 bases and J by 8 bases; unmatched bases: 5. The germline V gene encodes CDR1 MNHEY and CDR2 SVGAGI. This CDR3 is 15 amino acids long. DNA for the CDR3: TGTGCCAGCAGTTACTCTCCTAGCGGGGTTGATGAGCAGTTCTTC. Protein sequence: CASSYSPSGVDEQFF.

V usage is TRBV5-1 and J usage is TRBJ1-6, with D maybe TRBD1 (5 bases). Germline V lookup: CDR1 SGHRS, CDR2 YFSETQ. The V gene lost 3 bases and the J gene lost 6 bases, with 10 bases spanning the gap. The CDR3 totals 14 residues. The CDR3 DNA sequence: TGCGCCAGCAGCTATCGGGACTTTAATTCACCCCTCCACTTT. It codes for CASSYRDFNSPLHF.

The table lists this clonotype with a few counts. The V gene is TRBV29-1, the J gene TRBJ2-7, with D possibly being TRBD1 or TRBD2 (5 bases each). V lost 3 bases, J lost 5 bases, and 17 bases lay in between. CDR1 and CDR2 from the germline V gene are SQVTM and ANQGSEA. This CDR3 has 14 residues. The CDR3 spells CSVEGDGAEHEQYF. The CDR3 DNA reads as TGCAGCGTTGAGGGGGACGGGGCTGAACACGAGCAGTACTTC.

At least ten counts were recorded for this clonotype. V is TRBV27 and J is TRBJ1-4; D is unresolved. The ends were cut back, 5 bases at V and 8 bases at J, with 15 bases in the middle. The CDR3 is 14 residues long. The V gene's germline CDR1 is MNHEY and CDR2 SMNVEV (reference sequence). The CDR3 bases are TGTGCCAGCAGTCAGACCCCATCCGGGGAAAAACTGTTTTTT. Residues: CASSQTPSGEKLFF.

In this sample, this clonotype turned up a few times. CDR3 protein: CSASKHEQYF. The CDR3 DNA reads TGCAGTGCTAGTAAGCATGAGCAGTACTTC. This chain links TRBV20-1 with TRBJ2-5; D is uncertain. The CDR3 covers 10 residues. V was clipped by 3 bases and J by 11 bases, with 10 bases between them. Germline CDR1 reads DFQATT; CDR2 reads SNEGSKA (reference sequence).

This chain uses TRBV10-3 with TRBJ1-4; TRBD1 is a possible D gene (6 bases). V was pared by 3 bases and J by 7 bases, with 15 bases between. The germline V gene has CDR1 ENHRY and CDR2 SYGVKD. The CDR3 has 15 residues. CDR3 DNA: TGTGCCATCAGTGATTCCACAGGGAAGGGTGAAAAACTGTTTTTT. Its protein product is CAISDSTGKGEKLFF.

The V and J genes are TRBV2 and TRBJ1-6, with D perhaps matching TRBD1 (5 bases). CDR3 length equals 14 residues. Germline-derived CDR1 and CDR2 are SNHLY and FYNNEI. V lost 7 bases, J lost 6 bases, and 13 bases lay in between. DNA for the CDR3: TGTGCCAGCAAAGGGGTGTGGGGTAATTCACCCCTCCACTTT. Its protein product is CASKGVWGNSPLHF.

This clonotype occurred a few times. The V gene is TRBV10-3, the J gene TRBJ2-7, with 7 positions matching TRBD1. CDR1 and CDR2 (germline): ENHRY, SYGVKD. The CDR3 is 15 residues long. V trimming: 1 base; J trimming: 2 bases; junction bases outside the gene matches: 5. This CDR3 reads CAISEYDRVPYEQYF. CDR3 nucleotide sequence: TGTGCCATCAGTGAGTACGACAGGGTTCCCTACGAGCAGTACTTC.

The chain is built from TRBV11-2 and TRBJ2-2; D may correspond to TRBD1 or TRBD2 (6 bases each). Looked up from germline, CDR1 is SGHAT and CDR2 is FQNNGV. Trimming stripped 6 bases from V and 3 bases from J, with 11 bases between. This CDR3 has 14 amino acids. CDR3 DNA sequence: TGTGCCAGCAGGCGGAGGGGGGACACCGGGGAGCTGTTTTTT. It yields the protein CASRRRGDTGELFF.

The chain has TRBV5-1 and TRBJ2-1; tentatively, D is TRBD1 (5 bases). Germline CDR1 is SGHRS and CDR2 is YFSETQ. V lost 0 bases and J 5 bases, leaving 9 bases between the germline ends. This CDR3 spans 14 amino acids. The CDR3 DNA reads TGCGCCAGCAGCTTGGCTGGGGCTGACAATGAGCAGTTCTTC. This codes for CASSLAGADNEQFF.

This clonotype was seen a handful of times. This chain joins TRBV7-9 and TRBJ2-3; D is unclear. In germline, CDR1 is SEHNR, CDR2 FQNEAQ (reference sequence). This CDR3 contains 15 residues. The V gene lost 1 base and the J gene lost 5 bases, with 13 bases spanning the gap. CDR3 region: CASSLVGSSGDTQYF. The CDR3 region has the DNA TGTGCCAGCAGCTTAGTAGGCAGCTCGGGAGATACGCAGTATTTT. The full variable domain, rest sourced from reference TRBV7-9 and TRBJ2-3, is DTGVSQNPRHKITKRGQNVTFRCDPISEHNRLYWYRQTLGQGPEFLTYFQNEAQLEKSRLLSDRFSAERPKGSFSTLEIQRTEQGDSAMYLCASSLVGSSGDTQYFGPGTRLTVL.

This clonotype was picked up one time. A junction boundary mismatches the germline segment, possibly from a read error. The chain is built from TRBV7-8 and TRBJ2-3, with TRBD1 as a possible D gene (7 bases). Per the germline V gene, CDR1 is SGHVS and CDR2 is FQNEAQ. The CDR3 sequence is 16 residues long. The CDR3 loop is CASSLARRGGTDAQYF. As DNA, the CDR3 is TGTGCCAGCAGCTTAGCGCGAAGGGGCGGGACAGATGCGCAGTATTTT.

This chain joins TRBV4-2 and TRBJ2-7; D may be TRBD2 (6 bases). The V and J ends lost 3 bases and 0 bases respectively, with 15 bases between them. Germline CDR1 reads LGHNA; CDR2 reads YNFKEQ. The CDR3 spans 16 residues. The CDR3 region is CASSQHSGTLSYEQYF. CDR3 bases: TGTGCCAGCAGCCAGCATTCCGGGACTCTCTCCTACGAGCAGTACTTC.

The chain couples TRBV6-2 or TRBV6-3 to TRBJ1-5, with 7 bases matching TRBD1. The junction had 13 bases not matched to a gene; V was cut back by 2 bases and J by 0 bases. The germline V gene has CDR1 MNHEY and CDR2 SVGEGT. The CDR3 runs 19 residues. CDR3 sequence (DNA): TGTGCCAGCAGTTACCGCCTTGGGACAGCGGAATATAGCAATCAGCCCCAGCATTTT. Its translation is CASSYRLGTAEYSNQPQHF.

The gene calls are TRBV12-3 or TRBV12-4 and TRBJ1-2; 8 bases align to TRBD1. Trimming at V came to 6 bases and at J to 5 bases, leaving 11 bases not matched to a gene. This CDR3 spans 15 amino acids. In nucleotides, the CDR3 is TGTGCCAGCAGCCCCGGGACAGGTGTGGAGTATGGCTACACCTTC. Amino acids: CASSPGTGVEYGYTF.

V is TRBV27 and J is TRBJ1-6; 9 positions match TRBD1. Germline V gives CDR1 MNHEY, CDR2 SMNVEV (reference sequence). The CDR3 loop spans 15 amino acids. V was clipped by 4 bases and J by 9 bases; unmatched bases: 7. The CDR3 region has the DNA TGTGCCAGCAGTTCATTAACAGGGGGCACTTCACCCCTCCACTTT. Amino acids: CASSSLTGGTSPLHF.

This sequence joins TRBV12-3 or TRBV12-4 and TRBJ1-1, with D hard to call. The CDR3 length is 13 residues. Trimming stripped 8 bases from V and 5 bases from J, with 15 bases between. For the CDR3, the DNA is TGTGCCAGCCCCGGGCTGGCGGGGACTGAAGCTTTCTTT. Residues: CASPGLAGTEAFF.

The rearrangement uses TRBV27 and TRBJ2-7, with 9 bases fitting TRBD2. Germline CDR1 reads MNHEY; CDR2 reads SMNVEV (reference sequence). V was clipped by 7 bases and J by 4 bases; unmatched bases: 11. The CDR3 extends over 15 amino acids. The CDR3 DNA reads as TGTGCCAGCAAAGCGGGAGGAGGGCCCGGATACGAGCAGTACTTC. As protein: CASKAGGGPGYEQYF.

The CDR3 loop reads CASRKTSGASYNEQFF. In DNA form, the CDR3 reads TGTGCCAGCAGGAAGACTAGCGGGGCATCCTACAATGAGCAGTTCTTC. This sequence joins TRBV7-2 and TRBJ2-1; 11 positions match TRBD2. Germline assignment: CDR1 SGHTA and CDR2 FQGNSA. The V and J ends lost 6 bases and 1 base, in that order; junction bases with no gene match: 5. The length of the CDR3 is 16 residues.

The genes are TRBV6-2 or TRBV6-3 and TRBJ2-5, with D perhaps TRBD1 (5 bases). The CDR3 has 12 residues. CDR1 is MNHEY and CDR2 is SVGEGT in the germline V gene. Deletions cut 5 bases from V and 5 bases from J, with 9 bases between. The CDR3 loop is CASSNPGETQYF. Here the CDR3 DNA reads TGTGCCAGCAGTAACCCAGGGGAGACCCAGTACTTC.

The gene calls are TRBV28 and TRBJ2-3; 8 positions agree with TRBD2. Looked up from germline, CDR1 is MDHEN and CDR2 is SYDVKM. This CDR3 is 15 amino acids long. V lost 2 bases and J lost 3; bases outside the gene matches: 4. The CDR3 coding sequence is TGTGCCAGCAGTTTACGGGGGGGCCGGACAGATACGCAGTATTTT. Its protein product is CASSLRGGRTDTQYF.

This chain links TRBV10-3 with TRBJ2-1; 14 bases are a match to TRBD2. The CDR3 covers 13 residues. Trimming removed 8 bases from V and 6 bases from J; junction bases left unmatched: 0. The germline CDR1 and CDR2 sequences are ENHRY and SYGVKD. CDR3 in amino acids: CAIGTSGSNEQFF. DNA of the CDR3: TGTGCCATCGGGACTAGCGGGAGCAATGAGCAGTTCTTC.

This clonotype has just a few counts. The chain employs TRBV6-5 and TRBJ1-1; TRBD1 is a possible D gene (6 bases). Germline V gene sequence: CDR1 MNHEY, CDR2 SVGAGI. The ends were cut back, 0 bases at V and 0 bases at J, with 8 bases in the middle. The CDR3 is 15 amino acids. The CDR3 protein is CASSYSGAVNTEAFF. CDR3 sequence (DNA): TGTGCCAGCAGTTACTCGGGGGCGGTGAACACTGAAGCTTTCTTT.